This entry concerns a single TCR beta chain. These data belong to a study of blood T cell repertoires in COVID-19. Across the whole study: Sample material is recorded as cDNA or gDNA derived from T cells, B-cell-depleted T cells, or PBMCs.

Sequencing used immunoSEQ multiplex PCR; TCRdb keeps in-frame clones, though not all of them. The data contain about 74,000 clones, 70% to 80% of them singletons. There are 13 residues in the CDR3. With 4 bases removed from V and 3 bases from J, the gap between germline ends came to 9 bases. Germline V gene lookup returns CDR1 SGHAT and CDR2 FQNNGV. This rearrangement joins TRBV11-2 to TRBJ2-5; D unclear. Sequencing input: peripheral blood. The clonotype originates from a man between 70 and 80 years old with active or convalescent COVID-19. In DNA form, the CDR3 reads TGTGCCAGCAGCTATGCAGTCGAAGAGACCCAGTACTTC. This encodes CASSYAVEETQYF.